This T cell receptor (beta chain) appears in the sequencing data of a study of blood T cell repertoires in COVID-19. For the study at large: Both acute and convalescent COVID-19 samples were obtained from the United States, Italy and Spain. PBMCs, B-cell-depleted T cells, or T cells provided the cDNA or gDNA that made up the material.

In the original analysis: Cell counts per sample came from amplifying reference gene primers. Produced via immunoSEQ multiplex PCR; TCRdb's table is partial and in-frame only. The V and J calls and clone size come from that table; D and trimming were worked out from the DNA. Counted here are about 150,000 clones, roughly 82% occurring once; the ten biggest clones make up more than 2%. The V end was cut by 5 bases, the J end by 5 bases, with 12 bases between. This CDR3 has 13 amino acids. Per the germline V gene, CDR1 is MNHEY and CDR2 is SVGAGI. This TCR came from a man between 65 and 85 years old with acute or convalescent COVID-19. The chain has TRBV6-5 and TRBJ1-2, with D maybe TRBD1 (5 bases). Sequenced: peripheral blood. The CDR3 spells CASSPDTQYGYTF. CDR3 bases: TGTGCCAGCAGTCCGGACACACAATATGGCTACACCTTC.